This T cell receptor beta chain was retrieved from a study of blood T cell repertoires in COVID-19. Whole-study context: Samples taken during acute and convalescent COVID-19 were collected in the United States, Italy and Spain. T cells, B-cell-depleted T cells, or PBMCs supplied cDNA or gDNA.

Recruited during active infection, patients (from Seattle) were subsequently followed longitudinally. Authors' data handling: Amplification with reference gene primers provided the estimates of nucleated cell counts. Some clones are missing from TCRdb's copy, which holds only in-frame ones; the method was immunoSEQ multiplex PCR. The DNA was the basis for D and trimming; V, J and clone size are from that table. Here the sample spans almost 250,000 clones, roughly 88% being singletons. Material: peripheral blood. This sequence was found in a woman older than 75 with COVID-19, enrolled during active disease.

The CDR3 loop is CASNGGGAETGELFF. CDR3 nucleotides: TGTGCCAGCAACGGCGGGGGGGCGGAAACCGGGGAGCTGTTTTTT. The rearrangement uses TRBV7-2 and TRBJ2-2; 9 bases line up with TRBD2. The CDR3 is 15 amino acids. V lost 7 bases, J lost 5 bases, and 8 bases stayed unmatched. Germline CDR1 reads SGHTA; CDR2 reads FQGNSA.